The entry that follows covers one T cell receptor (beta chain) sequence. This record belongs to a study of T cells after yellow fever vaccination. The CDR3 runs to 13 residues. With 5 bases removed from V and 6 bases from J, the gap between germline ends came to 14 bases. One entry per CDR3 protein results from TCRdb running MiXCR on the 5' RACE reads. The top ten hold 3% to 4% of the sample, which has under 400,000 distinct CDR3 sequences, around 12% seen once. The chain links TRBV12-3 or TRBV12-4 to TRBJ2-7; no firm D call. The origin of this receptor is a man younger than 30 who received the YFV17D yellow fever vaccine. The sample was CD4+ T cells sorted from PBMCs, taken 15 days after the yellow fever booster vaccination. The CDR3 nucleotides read TGTGCCAGCAGTGCCGGAAGCGCAGGCGAGCAGTACTTC. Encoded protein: CASSAGSAGEQYF.